Each of the 9 T cell receptor beta chains below was sequenced from the same sample in a study of radiation and T cells in renal cell carcinoma. Noted time point: blood 4 weeks post-SBRT, at nephrectomy. This sample's treatment: 15 Gy SBRT to primary tumor, nephrectomy 4 weeks later. The assay was immunoSEQ multiplex PCR, and TCRdb's table has in-frame clones only and misses some. The profile covers approximately 86,000 clones, with 85% appearing a single time and approximately 9.6% taken by the ten largest. Material: blood, obtained from a patient whose treatment included radiotherapy and nephrectomy. These receptors came from a man aged 50-59 years with renal cell carcinoma.

The rearrangement uses TRBV27 and TRBJ1-2; 8 nucleotides agree with TRBD1. V shed 3 bases, J shed 3 bases, and the junction held 0 bases outside the gene matches. The CDR3 is made up of 13 amino acids. Germline-derived CDR1 and CDR2 are MNHEY and SMNVEV (reference sequence). The CDR3 bases are TGTGCCAGCAGTTTGACAGGGGACTATGGCTACACCTTC. It encodes CASSLTGDYGYTF.

V gene TRBV2 combines with J gene TRBJ2-3, with D hard to call. The CDR3 has 12 residues. Germline CDR1 SNHLY, CDR2 FYNNEI. Trimming shortened V by 2 bases and J by 3 bases, and 3 bases separated the two germline ends. The CDR3 nucleotides are TGTGCCAGCAGTGAATCGACAGATACGCAGTATTTT. Translating it yields CASSESTDTQYF.

The chain couples TRBV4-2 to TRBJ1-6; D not resolved. CDR3 length: 14 residues. The ends were cut back, 1 base at V and 5 bases at J, with 6 bases in the middle. Germline V gives CDR1 LGHNA, CDR2 YNFKEQ. The CDR3 DNA sequence: TGTGCCAGCAGCCAAGTTGGGGATAATTCACCCCTCCACTTT. Its translation is CASSQVGDNSPLHF.

The chain employs TRBV7-2 and TRBJ2-3; 9 nucleotides align to TRBD2. Germline CDR1 and CDR2: SGHTA and FQGNSA. The CDR3 has 14 residues. V shed 3 bases and J 5 bases; nucleotides not matched to a gene: 3. The CDR3 nucleotides read TGTGCCAGCAGCTTTGGCGGGGGGGGAGATACGCAGTATTTT. Translating it yields CASSFGGGGDTQYF.

This clone was seen just once. The chain uses TRBV5-1 and TRBJ2-1; 10 bases agree with TRBD1. Germline CDR1 SGHRS, CDR2 YFSETQ. CDR3 size: 14 residues. J gave up 6 bases and V 5 bases, and 5 bases lay outside the gene matches. The CDR3 sequence: CASSLGQGSNEQFF. As DNA, the CDR3 is TGCGCCAGCAGTCTGGGACAGGGGAGCAATGAGCAGTTCTTC.

V gene TRBV28 combines with J gene TRBJ1-1; TRBD1 is a possible D gene (5 bases). V lost 3 bases to trimming and J lost 3 bases, with 14 bases between them. The length of the CDR3 is 15 residues. The germline V gene has CDR1 MDHEN and CDR2 SYDVKM. The CDR3 region has the DNA TGTGCCAGCAGTTTCGGGGGGAGGGTGGACACTGAAGCTTTCTTT. Amino acid sequence: CASSFGGRVDTEAFF.

The chain couples TRBV10-3 to TRBJ1-2; 7 nucleotides line up with TRBD1. V was clipped by 3 bases and J by 8 bases; unmatched bases: 12. The CDR3 spans 15 residues. Germline V lookup: CDR1 ENHRY, CDR2 SYGVKD. The CDR3, as DNA: TGTGCCATCAGTGAATACGAGACAGGGTTCGGGGGCTACACCTTC. It specifies CAISEYETGFGGYTF.

This clone was observed once. V gene TRBV11-2 combines with J gene TRBJ2-1, with 7 bases matching TRBD1. The CDR3 is 13 residues long. Per the germline V gene, CDR1 is SGHAT and CDR2 is FQNNGV. After removal of 5 bases from V and 13 bases from J, the junction contained 11 bases not matched to a gene. CDR3 region: CASSPWTGVFQFF. The CDR3 bases are TGTGCCAGCAGCCCCTGGACAGGAGTTTTTCAGTTCTTC.

The rearrangement joins TRBV11-2 to TRBJ2-3; 14 nucleotides line up with TRBD2. Germline-derived CDR1 and CDR2 are SGHAT and FQNNGV. V lost 5 bases and J lost 4; bases outside the gene matches: 8. The CDR3 is made up of 17 amino acids. In nucleotides, the CDR3 is TGTGCCAGCAGCCTCCGACTAGCGGGAGGGCTCCCAGATACGCAGTATTTT. Protein: CASSLRLAGGLPDTQYF.